Listed here are 19 T cell receptor beta chains from one sample, sequenced in a study of blood T cell repertoires in COVID-19. Data came from immunoSEQ multiplex PCR; TCRdb stores just in-frame clones and leaves some out. The sample holds about 56,000 clones, 89% seen once. Sequencing used peripheral blood. The receptors shown here come from a human donor in a cohort sampled during active COVID-19.

The J gene is TRBJ1-5, the V gene TRBV7-2, with D possibly matching TRBD1 (5 bases). Germline CDR1 is SGHTA and CDR2 is FQGNSA. Deletions cut 5 bases from V and 7 bases from J, with 12 bases between. This CDR3 comprises 13 residues. The CDR3 coding sequence is TGTGCCAGCAGCCGCGACAGTATCCAGCCCCAGCATTTT. It encodes CASSRDSIQPQHF.

J is TRBJ2-5 and V is TRBV19; 10 bases map to TRBD2. The CDR3 length is 14 residues. Germline values: CDR1 LNHDA, CDR2 SQIVND (reference sequence). V gave up 5 bases and J gave up 3 bases; unmatched junction bases: 3. For the CDR3, the DNA is TGTGCCAGTAGTGTTCTAGCGGGGGAAGAGACCCAGTACTTC. It specifies CASSVLAGEETQYF.

V gene TRBV19 combines with J gene TRBJ2-4; D gene ambiguous. CDR3 length: 14 amino acids. The V end was cut by 7 bases, the J end by 1 base, with 11 bases between. Germline CDR1 reads LNHDA; CDR2 reads SQIVND (reference sequence). CDR3 nucleotide sequence: TGTGCCAGTATCCCACCCGGGGCCAAAAACATTCAGTACTTC. Amino acid sequence: CASIPPGAKNIQYF.

This clone was counted a single time. The rearrangement links TRBV10-1 to TRBJ1-3, with a weak D call TRBD1 (5 bases). The V and J ends lost 0 bases and 9 bases respectively, with 15 bases between them. The CDR3 loop spans 15 amino acids. Germline-derived CDR1 and CDR2 are WNHNN and SYGVQD (reference sequence). CDR3 region: CASSESPGNYGTIYF. CDR3 bases: TGCGCCAGCAGTGAGTCGCCAGGGAATTATGGCACCATATATTTT.

CDR3 residues: CASSLDWTSTDTQYF. CDR3 in DNA: TGTGCCAGCAGCTTAGATTGGACAAGCACAGATACGCAGTATTTT. V usage is TRBV11-2 and J usage is TRBJ2-3; D perhaps matches TRBD1 (5 bases). Germline CDR1 reads SGHAT; CDR2 reads FQNNGV. Trimming removed 0 bases from V and 0 bases from J, with 7 bases in between. The CDR3 is 15 residues long.

V usage is TRBV7-6 and J usage is TRBJ2-2; 7 nucleotides line up with TRBD2. The junction had 10 bases not matched to a gene; V was cut back by 3 bases and J by 0 bases. The germline V gene encodes CDR1 SGHVS and CDR2 FNYEAQ. The CDR3 has 18 amino acids. CDR3 residues: CASSLVREGTANTGELFF. The CDR3 DNA reads TGTGCCAGCAGCTTGGTGAGGGAGGGCACCGCGAACACCGGGGAGCTGTTTTTT.

The V call is TRBV13, the J call TRBJ2-5, with 9 nucleotides matching TRBD2. The V gene end was trimmed by 2 bases and the J gene end by 5 bases; junction bases not matched to a gene: 12. Germline V gene sequence: CDR1 PRHDT, CDR2 FYEKMQ (reference sequence). The CDR3 length is 17 residues. In DNA, the CDR3 is TGTGCCAGCAGCTTATCCGGTCTAGCGGGGCTCTCCGAGACCCAGTACTTC. Amino acids: CASSLSGLAGLSETQYF.

The chain employs TRBV9 and TRBJ1-5, with 12 nucleotides matching TRBD1. Germline V gives CDR1 SGDLS, CDR2 YYNGEE. There are 16 residues in the CDR3. The junction had 5 bases not matched to a gene; V was cut back by 4 bases and J by 3 bases. The CDR3 DNA reads as TGTGCCAGCAGCCTGGGACAGGGGGCTTCCAATCAGCCCCAGCATTTT. The encoded protein is CASSLGQGASNQPQHF.

The chain links TRBV6-2 or TRBV6-3 to TRBJ2-1; 11 bases align to TRBD2. This CDR3 contains 15 residues. Germline V lookup: CDR1 MNHEY, CDR2 SVGEGT. J was trimmed by 6 bases and V by 6 bases; bases with no gene match: 7. CDR3 in amino acids: CASSHSGGVLNEQFF. DNA for the CDR3: TGTGCCAGCAGCCATAGCGGGGGGGTACTCAATGAGCAGTTCTTC.

The rearrangement joins TRBV3-1 (or the pseudogene TRBV3-2) to TRBJ2-2; TRBD1 matches at 7 bases. Germline V gene data show CDR1 as LGHDT and CDR2 as YNNKEL (reference sequence). The CDR3 has 14 residues. The ends lost 4 bases at V and 6 bases at J; junction bases unmatched: 5. The CDR3 loop reads CASSRDSRAGELFF. The CDR3 DNA reads TGTGCCAGCAGCCGGGACAGCCGGGCCGGGGAGCTGTTTTTT.

This chain connects TRBV10-2 to TRBJ2-7, with 7 positions matching TRBD2. Per germline, CDR1 WSHSY and CDR2 SAAADI. With V trimmed by 0 bases and J by 0 bases, 5 bases remained unmatched. The CDR3 totals 16 residues. The DNA for the CDR3 is TGCGCCAGCAGTGAGTCCCGGGGGGTGAACTCCTACGAGCAGTACTTC. Translated, it gives CASSESRGVNSYEQYF.

Note on this clone: Other DNA sequences in the sample encode the same CDR3. The chain carries TRBV11-2 and TRBJ2-2, with TRBD2 matching over 8 bases. The J segment lost 7 bases and the V segment lost 5 bases, leaving 9 bases of the junction unmatched. Germline V lookup: CDR1 SGHAT, CDR2 FQNNGV. The CDR3 spans 15 residues. The CDR3 bases are TGTGCCAGCAGCCCACGGGGGGGAGGGAGCGGGGAGCTGTTTTTT. Its translation is CASSPRGGGSGELFF. Variable domain in full (rest from reference TRBV11-2 and TRBJ2-2): EAGVAQSPRYKIIEKRQSVAFWCNPISGHATLYWYQQILGQGPKLLIQFQNNGVVDDSQLPKDRFSAERLKGVDSTLKIQPAKLEDSAVYLCASSPRGGGSGELFFGEGSRLTVL.

The gene calls are TRBV19 and TRBJ2-3; 12 bases are a match to TRBD2. In germline, CDR1 is LNHDA, CDR2 SQIVND (reference sequence). This CDR3 spans 16 amino acids. V shed 7 bases and J 1 base; nucleotides not matched to a gene: 6. Written as DNA, the CDR3 is TGTGCCAGTACGTCTAGCGGGGGGGCAGGCACAGATACGCAGTATTTT. It yields the protein CASTSSGGAGTDTQYF.

This chain joins TRBV25-1 and TRBJ2-4; perhaps TRBD1 as D (5 bases). The CDR3 is 15 residues long. The germline CDR1 and CDR2 sequences are MGHDK and SYGVNS. Trimming removed 1 base at V and 4 bases at J, with 11 bases between. In DNA form, the CDR3 reads TGTGCCAGCAGTGAATTTACAGGTACAAAAAACATTCAGTACTTC. Encoded protein: CASSEFTGTKNIQYF.

The CDR3 coding sequence is TGTGCCAGCAGTCGGGATGGGAGCAATCAGCCCCAGCATTTT. Protein product: CASSRDGSNQPQHF. V usage is TRBV6-5 and J usage is TRBJ1-5; D call uncertain. The CDR3 is 14 amino acids. The germline V gene has CDR1 MNHEY and CDR2 SVGAGI. The V and J ends lost 5 bases and 1 base respectively, with 9 bases between them.

The CDR3 sequence is CSFSGEETQYF. The DNA for the CDR3 is TGCAGTTTCTCAGGGGAAGAGACCCAGTACTTC. The rearrangement joins TRBV20-1 to TRBJ2-5; D possibly corresponds to TRBD1 (6 bases). Trimming pared 8 bases from V and 3 bases from J, leaving 10 bases between. The CDR3 totals 11 residues. CDR1 and CDR2 from the germline V gene are DFQATT and SNEGSKA (reference sequence).

This chain connects TRBV14 to TRBJ2-7, with 7 bases fitting TRBD1. This CDR3 has 13 residues. The trim removed 4 bases at V and 4 bases at J, leaving 4 bases unmatched. The germline CDR1 and CDR2 sequences are SGHDN and FVKESK. This CDR3 reads CASSRTGVYEQYF. In DNA, the CDR3 is TGTGCCAGCAGCCGCACAGGGGTTTACGAGCAGTACTTC.

The gene calls are TRBV28 and TRBJ1-1; maybe TRBD1 (6 bases). Germline V gene sequence: CDR1 MDHEN, CDR2 SYDVKM. V shed 6 bases and J shed 8 bases, with 10 bases lying between them. The CDR3 covers 11 residues. The CDR3: CASSTGREAFF. CDR3 nucleotides: TGTGCCAGCAGCACAGGGCGGGAAGCTTTCTTT.

This chain uses TRBV7-2 with TRBJ2-1; D perhaps matches TRBD2 (6 bases). V was shortened by 1 base and J by 9 bases, with 16 bases between the two germline ends. Per the germline V gene, CDR1 is SGHTA and CDR2 is FQGNSA. The CDR3 contains 15 residues. The CDR3 DNA follows: TGTGCCAGCAGCTTAGTGGTTGGGCAGGGAGGTGAGCAGTTCTTC. This translates into CASSLVVGQGGEQFF.